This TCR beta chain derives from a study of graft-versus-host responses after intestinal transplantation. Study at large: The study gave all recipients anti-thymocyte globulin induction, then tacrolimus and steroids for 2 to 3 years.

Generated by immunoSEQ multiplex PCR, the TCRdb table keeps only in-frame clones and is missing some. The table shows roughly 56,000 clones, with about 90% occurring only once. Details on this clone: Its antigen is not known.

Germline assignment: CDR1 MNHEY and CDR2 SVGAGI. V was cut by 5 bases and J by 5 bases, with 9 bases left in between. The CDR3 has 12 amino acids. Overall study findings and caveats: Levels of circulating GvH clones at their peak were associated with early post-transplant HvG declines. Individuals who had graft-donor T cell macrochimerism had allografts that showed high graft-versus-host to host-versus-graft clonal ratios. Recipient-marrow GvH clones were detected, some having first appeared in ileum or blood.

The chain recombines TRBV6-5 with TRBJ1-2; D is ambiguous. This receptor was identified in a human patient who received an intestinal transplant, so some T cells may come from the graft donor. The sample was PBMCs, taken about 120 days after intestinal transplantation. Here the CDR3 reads CASSPAGYGYTF. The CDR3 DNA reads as TGTGCCAGCAGTCCCGCGGGGTATGGCTACACCTTC.